This T cell receptor (beta chain) was captured in a study of blood T cell repertoires in COVID-19. About the study: COVID-19 samples from acute and convalescent phases originated in the United States, Italy and Spain.

This clone has more than one count but fewer than ten. Produced via immunoSEQ multiplex PCR; TCRdb's table is partial and in-frame only. The sample records about 150,000 clones, approximately 80% being singletons. The material sequenced was peripheral blood. This sequence was found in a woman in her fifties or sixties with acute or convalescent COVID-19.

CDR3 sequence reads: CASSQGSGSYNSPLHF. The CDR3 nucleotides are TGTGCCAGCAGTCAGGGGTCAGGCTCCTATAATTCACCCCTCCACTTT. V usage is TRBV28 and J usage is TRBJ1-6, with D tentatively TRBD1 (6 bases). The CDR3 has 16 amino acids. Trimming left V 5 bases short and J 0 bases short, with 11 bases between. Germline CDR1 and CDR2: MDHEN and SYDVKM.